A single T cell receptor beta chain is shown here with its context. This CDR3 spans 12 amino acids. The germline V gene has CDR1 GTSNPN and CDR2 SVGIG (reference sequence). Trimming at V came to 7 bases and at J to 5 bases, leaving 5 bases not matched to a gene. The sample belongs to a study of cytomegalovirus exposure and HLA in healthy donors. 60 Vbeta and 13 Jbeta primers were used in PCR. Per the original data handling: A later analysis tallied 80 million to 100 million unique TCR beta chains, approximately 11 million of them shared. Repertoires were generated with immunoSEQ multiplex PCR, while TCRdb's copy carries only in-frame clones and drops some. The DNA was the basis for D and trimming; V, J and clone size are from that table. Of about 240,000 clones listed, about 80% are singletons. Each donor's status was that of a healthy bone marrow donor.

V and J are TRBV30 and TRBJ1-1; 9 nucleotides line up with TRBD1. The sequencing input was PBMCs. This sequence originates from a woman aged 60-75 years in good health and CMV-seropositive. CDR3 DNA: TGTGCCTCCGGGACAGGGAGGACTGAAGCTTTCTTT. Protein product: CASGTGRTEAFF.